Listed here are 22 T cell receptor beta chains from one sample, sequenced in a study of blood T cell repertoires in COVID-19. Assay: immunoSEQ multiplex PCR; the TCRdb copy retains only in-frame clones and omits some. The profile shows about 160,000 clones, just under 85% of them singletons. The material sequenced was peripheral blood. All receptors come from a woman of 80 years or more with acute or convalescent COVID-19.

This sequence joins TRBV10-2 and TRBJ1-5; a weak D match, TRBD1 (5 bases). Germline values: CDR1 WSHSY, CDR2 SAAADI. V was pared by 3 bases and J by 3 bases, with 9 bases between. The CDR3 extends over 14 amino acids. CDR3 bases: TGCGCCAGCAGTGAAAGCAGGGTCAATCAGCCCCAGCATTTT. Amino acids: CASSESRVNQPQHF.

The CDR3 region is CASSFGDRNIQYF. CDR3 coding DNA: TGTGCCAGCAGCTTTGGAGATCGGAACATTCAGTACTTC. The chain has TRBV5-4 and TRBJ2-4, with unresolved D. CDR1 SGHNT and CDR2 YYREEE come from the germline V gene (reference sequence). V lost 2 bases to trimming and J lost 7 bases, with 10 bases between them. The CDR3 sequence is 13 residues long.

The count of this clone is one. The chain couples TRBV5-1 to TRBJ2-3; D possibly corresponds to TRBD1 (5 bases). Trimming pared 0 bases from V and 0 bases from J, leaving 8 bases between. The CDR3 length is 15 residues. Germline values: CDR1 SGHRS, CDR2 YFSETQ. This CDR3 reads CASSLEQESTDTQYF. CDR3 bases: TGCGCCAGCAGCTTGGAACAGGAGAGCACAGATACGCAGTATTTT.

The rearrangement uses TRBV9 and TRBJ2-7; 8 bases match TRBD2. The CDR3 length is 17 residues. Looked up from germline, CDR1 is SGDLS and CDR2 is YYNGEE. The V segment lost 0 bases and the J segment 7 bases; nucleotides outside the gene matches: 15. The CDR3 spells CASSVVPIAGPMGEQYF. CDR3 bases: TGTGCCAGCAGCGTAGTTCCAATAGCGGGGCCTATGGGGGAGCAGTACTTC.

This rearrangement joins TRBV3-1 (or the pseudogene TRBV3-2) to TRBJ1-1; 10 bases line up with TRBD1. The germline V gene has CDR1 LGHDT and CDR2 YNNKEL (reference sequence). This CDR3 is built from 15 residues. V shed 0 bases and J 5 bases; nucleotides not matched to a gene: 3. The CDR3 sequence is CASSQDWTGGTEAFF. The CDR3 nucleotides read TGTGCCAGCAGCCAAGATTGGACAGGGGGGACTGAAGCTTTCTTT.

The chain couples TRBV7-9 to TRBJ2-7, with 7 bases lining up with TRBD1. The germline V gene encodes CDR1 SEHNR and CDR2 FQNEAQ (reference sequence). This CDR3 comprises 15 residues. The J segment lost 3 bases and the V segment lost 1 base, leaving 6 bases of the junction unmatched. CDR3: CASSLVFGTVYEQYF. The CDR3 nucleotides are TGTGCCAGCAGCTTAGTTTTCGGGACAGTCTACGAGCAGTACTTC.

This chain connects TRBV10-1 to TRBJ1-1; 8 bases are a match to TRBD1. V was clipped by 6 bases and J by 3 bases; unmatched bases: 6. Germline V CDR1 and CDR2: WNHNN, SYGVQD (reference sequence). The CDR3 is made up of 14 amino acids. Here the CDR3 DNA reads TGCGCCAGCAGCGACAGGGGTTTGGACACTGAAGCTTTCTTT. It is translated as CASSDRGLDTEAFF.

This chain joins TRBV6-5 and TRBJ1-2; the match to TRBD1 covers 7 bases. Germline assignment: CDR1 MNHEY and CDR2 SVGAGI. The J segment lost 8 bases and the V segment lost 6 bases, leaving 9 bases of the junction unmatched. CDR3 size: 13 residues. This CDR3 is CASSTGADEGYTF. The CDR3 coding sequence is TGTGCCAGCAGCACAGGGGCAGATGAGGGCTACACCTTC.

This clone has just a few counts. The V and J genes are TRBV2 and TRBJ2-1; no firm D call. From germline, CDR1 is SNHLY and CDR2 FYNNEI. CDR3 length: 12 amino acids. V was cut by 2 bases and J by 8 bases, with 7 bases left in between. CDR3 nucleotides: TGTGCCAGCAGTGAATGGAGACATGAGCAGTTCTTC. Residues: CASSEWRHEQFF.

The V call is TRBV7-8, the J call TRBJ2-1; 9 bases map to TRBD2. V shed 4 bases, J shed 4 bases, and the junction held 5 bases outside the gene matches. CDR1 is SGHVS, CDR2 FQNEAQ, per germline. The CDR3 has 15 amino acids. This chain's CDR3 is CASSSEREAYNEQFF. The CDR3 region has the DNA TGTGCCAGCAGCTCTGAGCGGGAGGCTTACAATGAGCAGTTCTTC.

The chain uses TRBV6-5 and TRBJ2-5; D is unclear. The V gene lost 4 bases and the J gene lost 5 bases, with 8 bases spanning the gap. Germline V gives CDR1 MNHEY, CDR2 SVGAGI. The length of the CDR3 is 12 residues. CDR3 bases: TGTGCCAGCAGTTCTACTTGGGAGACCCAGTACTTC. Its protein is CASSSTWETQYF.

The rearrangement links TRBV27 to TRBJ1-5; the D is unclear. From germline, CDR1 is MNHEY and CDR2 SMNVEV (reference sequence). This CDR3 contains 14 residues. V was trimmed by 0 bases and J by 1 base, leaving 4 bases between them. The CDR3 sequence: CASSLSRSNQPQHF. For the CDR3, the DNA is TGTGCCAGCAGTTTATCGCGGAGCAATCAGCCCCAGCATTTT.

The rearrangement uses TRBV9 and TRBJ2-2; TRBD2 matches at 14 bases. V trimming: 2 bases; J trimming: 7 bases; junction bases outside the gene matches: 4. Germline V gives CDR1 SGDLS, CDR2 YYNGEE. This CDR3 has 16 residues. The CDR3 loop is CASSVGTSGSIGELFF. The CDR3, as DNA: TGTGCCAGCAGCGTGGGGACTAGCGGGAGTATCGGGGAGCTGTTTTTT.

For the CDR3, the DNA is TGTGCCAGCAGTTTGGGACTAGCGGGAGTCACCGGGGAGCTGTTTTTT. Protein: CASSLGLAGVTGELFF. The rearrangement links TRBV25-1 to TRBJ2-2; 14 bases are shared with TRBD2. The CDR3 has 16 amino acids. Germline lookup yields CDR1 MGHDK and CDR2 SYGVNS. J gave up 4 bases and V 5 bases, and 3 bases lay outside the gene matches. Filled out from reference TRBV25-1 and TRBJ2-2, the complete variable domain reads EADIYQTPRYLVIGTGKKITLECSQTMGHDKMYWYQQDPGMELHLIHYSYGVNSTEKGDLSSESTVSRIRTEHFPLTLESARPSHTSQYLCASSLGLAGVTGELFFGEGSRLTVL.

This chain joins TRBV11-2 and TRBJ2-5; a weak D match, TRBD2 (6 bases). From germline, CDR1 is SGHAT and CDR2 FQNNGV. The germline V and J ends were trimmed by 11 bases and 5 bases, with 15 bases remaining between them. The CDR3 extends over 12 amino acids. CDR3 coding DNA: TGTGCCTCCTCTCGGGAGAGGGAGACCCAGTACTTC. Encoded protein: CASSRERETQYF.

This rearrangement joins TRBV19 to TRBJ2-3, with a possible D match to TRBD2 (6 bases). Per the germline V gene, CDR1 is LNHDA and CDR2 is SQIVND (reference sequence). The CDR3 has 18 amino acids. V was clipped by 7 bases and J by 0 bases, with 23 bases between them. The CDR3 coding sequence is TGTGCCAGTACCACTTCTAGGCGGGATCCCACTAGCACAGATACGCAGTATTTT. This sequence encodes CASTTSRRDPTSTDTQYF.

The rearrangement links TRBV29-1 to TRBJ2-3, with a possible D match to TRBD2 (6 bases). The V end lost 7 bases, the J end lost 4 bases, and 18 bases lay between the germline ends. The germline V gene encodes CDR1 SQVTM and CDR2 ANQGSEA. The CDR3 spans 14 residues. CDR3 DNA: TGCAGCGCGGGGGAGAGCCGGAATTCAGATACGCAGTATTTT. Encoded protein: CSAGESRNSDTQYF.

The rearrangement uses TRBV5-1 and TRBJ2-2; TRBD2 agrees at 10 bases. The CDR3 spans 17 residues. CDR1 and CDR2 from the germline V gene are SGHRS and YFSETQ. After removal of 0 bases from V and 5 bases from J, the junction contained 7 bases not matched to a gene. The CDR3 DNA reads TGCGCCAGCAGCTTGGAACTAGCGGGAAGTAATACCGGGGAGCTGTTTTTT. It is translated as CASSLELAGSNTGELFF. The full variable domain, in which reference TRBV5-1 and TRBJ2-2 provide the parts outside the CDR3, is KAGVTQTPRYLIKTRGQQVTLSCSPISGHRSVSWYQQTPGQGLQFLFEYFSETQRNKGNFPGRFSGRQFSNSRSEMNVSTLELGDSALYLCASSLELAGSNTGELFFGEGSRLTVL.

The V gene is TRBV12-3 or TRBV12-4, the J gene TRBJ2-7; TRBD1 is a possible D gene (6 bases). This CDR3 region has 12 residues. V was cut by 4 bases and J by 9 bases, with 13 bases left in between. The CDR3 nucleotides are TGTGCCAGCAGTTCTATGTCGACAGGGCAGTACTTC. This encodes CASSSMSTGQYF.

This sequence joins TRBV25-1 and TRBJ2-7, with D possibly TRBD1 on 6 matching bases. Germline V gene data show CDR1 as MGHDK and CDR2 as SYGVNS. Trimming stripped 3 bases from V and 5 bases from J, with 11 bases between. This CDR3 region has 13 residues. DNA for the CDR3: TGTGCCAGCAGTGAGCAGGGGATCCACGAGCAGTACTTC. Translation: CASSEQGIHEQYF.

The chain couples TRBV6-5 to TRBJ2-2, with TRBD2 matching 8 bases. The CDR3 length is 16 residues. The V gene end was trimmed by 0 bases and the J gene end by 8 bases; junction bases not matched to a gene: 8. In germline, CDR1 is MNHEY, CDR2 SVGAGI. The CDR3 sequence: CASSYSLAGGGGELFF. CDR3 sequence (DNA): TGTGCCAGCAGTTACTCCTTGGCGGGAGGCGGGGGGGAGCTGTTTTTT.

A few counts support this clone. The genes are TRBV29-1 and TRBJ2-1; 8 bases map to TRBD1. CDR1 SQVTM and CDR2 ANQGSEA come from the germline V gene. This CDR3 has 13 amino acids. The V gene end was trimmed by 7 bases and the J gene end by 9 bases; junction bases not matched to a gene: 11. The CDR3 coding sequence is TGCAGCGCTCTCGGACAGGGCTACGGTGAGCAGTTCTTC. This sequence encodes CSALGQGYGEQFF.